Following are 7 T cell receptor beta chains from one sample sequenced in a study of T cell clonotyping in hematopoietic cell transplantation. TCRdb's table, derived via immunoSEQ multiplex PCR, lists solely in-frame clones and lacks some. This table has roughly 40,000 clones, 95% appearing once. The sample comprised peripheral blood mononuclear cells. The receptors come from a young man in good health. Some clones in this sample may be carry-over from other donors' samples.

This chain uses TRBV11-3 with TRBJ1-1; no firm D call. This CDR3 is 13 amino acids long. The germline V gene encodes CDR1 SGHNT and CDR2 YENEEA. Trimming shortened V by 1 base and J by 6 bases, and 9 bases separated the two germline ends. The CDR3 spells CASSLAPAPEAFF. The CDR3 DNA follows: TGTGCCAGCAGCTTAGCTCCCGCCCCTGAAGCTTTCTTT.

This clone was counted once. The J gene is TRBJ1-1, the V gene TRBV25-1; 11 nucleotides line up with TRBD1. CDR1 is MGHDK, CDR2 SYGVNS, per germline. After removal of 4 bases from V and 5 bases from J, the junction contained 6 bases not matched to a gene. The CDR3 runs to 15 residues. The CDR3 sequence: CASSGTGGFITEAFF. The CDR3 region has the DNA TGTGCCAGCAGTGGGACAGGGGGCTTTATTACTGAAGCTTTCTTT.

This chain's CDR3 is CASSVGHGLEEPQHF. The DNA for the CDR3 is TGTGCCAGCAGCGTAGGGCACGGGCTTGAGGAGCCCCAGCATTTT. The rearrangement joins TRBV9 to TRBJ1-5; no definite D call. This CDR3 is built from 15 residues. Per the germline V gene, CDR1 is SGDLS and CDR2 is YYNGEE. The V end was cut by 0 bases, the J end by 8 bases, with 15 bases between.

The rearrangement uses TRBV9 and TRBJ2-3; either TRBD1 or TRBD2 may supply D (5 bases each). V shed 3 bases and J shed 0 bases, with 14 bases lying between them. The CDR3 is 16 amino acids. Germline V CDR1 and CDR2: SGDLS, YYNGEE. The CDR3 DNA is TGTGCCAGCAGCGAAAGTGGGGGTACTAGCACAGATACGCAGTATTTT. This codes for CASSESGGTSTDTQYF.

CDR3 amino acids: CASSQDGIQNSPLHF. The CDR3, as DNA: TGCGCCAGCAGCCAAGATGGAATCCAGAATTCACCCCTCCACTTT. The chain is built from TRBV4-1 and TRBJ1-6; D is ambiguous. Germline-derived CDR1 and CDR2 are MGHRA and YSYEKL. The CDR3 is 15 residues long. V was shortened by 0 bases and J by 7 bases, with 10 bases between the two germline ends.

The V gene is TRBV12-1, the J gene TRBJ2-1; the DNA was not compared with TRBD2, the D call given in the table. TRBV12-1 is designated a pseudogene. The CDR3 sequence is 20 residues long. The chain's CDR3 is CASSFVMGLAGGPITNEQFF. Here the CDR3 DNA reads TGTGCCAGCAGCTTTGTTATGGGACTAGCGGGAGGGCCAATTACTAATGAGCAGTTCTTC.

V is TRBV6-5 and J is TRBJ1-2; TRBD1 might be the D (5 bases). The CDR3 length is 16 residues. V was pared by 3 bases and J by 7 bases, with 21 bases between. The germline gives CDR1 MNHEY, CDR2 SVGAGI. CDR3 loop: CASSYLLGPFEAGYTF. The CDR3 DNA reads TGTGCCAGCAGTTATTTGTTGGGACCGTTCGAGGCTGGCTACACCTTC.